The next 10 T cell receptor beta chains were all read from a single sample in a study of graft-versus-host responses after intestinal transplantation. Assay: immunoSEQ multiplex PCR; the TCRdb copy retains only in-frame clones and omits some. The sample includes about 100,000 clones, less than 90% of them seen just once. The antigens of these receptors remain unknown. The sequences come from unstimulated CD4+ T cells sorted from spleen or lymph node cells, collected before transplant. Receptor source: a human donor who was the organ donor for an intestinal transplant.

This clone was seen a few times. The genes are TRBV19 and TRBJ1-2, with D possibly matching TRBD1 (5 bases). Germline values: CDR1 LNHDA, CDR2 SQIVND (reference sequence). This CDR3 has 14 residues. V was shortened by 7 bases and J by 5 bases, with 17 bases between the two germline ends. The CDR3 DNA sequence: TGTGCCAGTATTGCGGGGCCCGCTCTGTATGGCTACACCTTC. Translated, it gives CASIAGPALYGYTF.

The chain links TRBV10-3 to TRBJ1-1; D is uncertain. V was trimmed by 7 bases and J by 0 bases, leaving 12 bases between them. The germline CDR1 and CDR2 sequences are ENHRY and SYGVKD. The CDR3 totals 14 residues. The CDR3 bases are TGTGCCATCAAAGGTAGTGCCCTGAACACTGAAGCTTTCTTT. Protein sequence: CAIKGSALNTEAFF.

This clone was recorded once. The V gene is TRBV29-1, the J gene TRBJ1-2, with a tentative D call TRBD1 (5 bases). This CDR3 is built from 10 residues. Germline V gives CDR1 SQVTM, CDR2 ANQGSEA. Trimming pared 5 bases from V and 8 bases from J, leaving 9 bases between. The CDR3 spells CSVMGDGYTF. The CDR3 nucleotides read TGCAGCGTTATGGGGGACGGCTACACCTTC.

The chain combines TRBV7-8 with TRBJ2-1; 12 nucleotides align to TRBD2. Germline CDR1 and CDR2: SGHVS and FQNEAQ. With 4 bases clipped from V and 6 bases from J, the junction kept 4 bases outside the gene matches. The CDR3 consists of 15 residues. CDR3 in amino acids: CASSSSGGAPNEQFF. CDR3 DNA sequence: TGTGCCAGCAGCTCTAGCGGGGGGGCCCCCAATGAGCAGTTCTTC. The variable domain in full, completed from reference TRBV7-8 and TRBJ2-1, reads GAGVSQSPRYKVAKRGQDVALRCDPISGHVSLFWYQQALGQGPEFLTYFQNEAQLDKSGLPSDRFFAERPEGSVSTLKIQRTQQEDSAVYLCASSSSGGAPNEQFFGPGTRLTVL.

The genes are TRBV9 and TRBJ2-2; D might be TRBD1 or TRBD2, each matching 5 bases. The CDR3 covers 15 residues. Between the trimmed V and J ends, which lost 4 bases and 3 bases, there was a span of 13 bases. Looked up from germline, CDR1 is SGDLS and CDR2 is YYNGEE. CDR3: CASSPRGWDTGELFF. Here the CDR3 DNA reads TGTGCCAGCAGCCCGAGGGGCTGGGACACCGGGGAGCTGTTTTTT.

The chain has TRBV28 and TRBJ1-5, with D possibly being TRBD1 (5 bases). The CDR3 contains 20 residues. CDR1 and CDR2 (germline): MDHEN, SYDVKM. The V gene lost 5 bases and the J gene lost 4 bases, with 30 bases spanning the gap. The CDR3 region has the DNA TGTGCCAGCAGTATTTCAAGGAGCGACAGATCCCAGAGATTAAATCAGCCCCAGCATTTT. Encoded protein: CASSISRSDRSQRLNQPQHF.

The chain employs TRBV6-6 and TRBJ2-5; perhaps TRBD2 as D (5 bases). Germline V gives CDR1 MNHNY, CDR2 SVGAGI (reference sequence). The CDR3 contains 14 residues. Trimming took off 2 bases at V and 3 bases at J, with 10 bases between the two ends. The CDR3 DNA is TGTGCCAGCAGTTACGTTGAGGGTAAAGAGACCCAGTACTTC. This gives the protein CASSYVEGKETQYF.

This chain connects TRBV10-1 to TRBJ2-3; TRBD2 aligns across 14 bases. Germline values: CDR1 WNHNN, CDR2 SYGVQD (reference sequence). The J segment lost 0 bases and the V segment lost 4 bases, leaving 6 bases of the junction unmatched. The length of the CDR3 is 18 residues. The CDR3 reads CASSAGTSGGASTDTQYF. CDR3 in DNA: TGCGCCAGCAGTGCGGGGACTAGCGGGGGAGCTAGCACAGATACGCAGTATTTT.

The V call is TRBV5-1, the J call TRBJ2-7; D not resolved. From germline, CDR1 is SGHRS and CDR2 YFSETQ. The CDR3 consists of 15 residues. The V end was cut by 0 bases, the J end by 3 bases, with 13 bases between. CDR3 sequence: CASSLETGRNYEQYF. For the CDR3, the DNA is TGCGCCAGCAGCTTGGAGACTGGCAGGAACTACGAGCAGTACTTC.

This clone has a handful of counts. The chain uses TRBV30 and TRBJ1-6; maybe TRBD1 (5 bases). Germline values: CDR1 GTSNPN, CDR2 SVGIG (reference sequence). Trimming cost V 2 bases and J 4 bases, with 12 bases left between them. The CDR3 sequence is 15 residues long. CDR3 residues: CAWSYGTDYNSPLHF. The DNA of the CDR3 is TGTGCCTGGAGTTACGGGACGGATTATAATTCACCCCTCCACTTT.